What follows are 4 T cell receptor beta chains derived from one specimen sequenced in a study of blood T cell repertoires in COVID-19. Profiled with immunoSEQ multiplex PCR; TCRdb holds only in-frame clones, not every one. The profile shows some 230,000 clones, about four fifths of them singletons. Input material: PBMCs or T cells enriched from blood (not recorded which). Receptors were obtained from a woman in her thirties or forties with acute COVID-19.

The gene calls are TRBV7-2 and TRBJ1-5; D unclear. Germline V gene lookup returns CDR1 SGHTA and CDR2 FQGNSA. Trimming took 2 bases from V and 0 from J, leaving 14 bases between them. CDR3 size: 17 residues. The CDR3 nucleotides are TGTGCCAGCAGCTTAATACCTTTGGGGAGTAGCAATCAGCCCCAGCATTTT. Translation gives CASSLIPLGSSNQPQHF.

This sequence joins TRBV25-1 and TRBJ1-6; D unresolved. V was pared by 5 bases and J by 9 bases, with 14 bases between. Germline V CDR1 and CDR2: MGHDK, SYGVNS. The CDR3 totals 14 residues. CDR3 bases: TGTGCCAGCAGTAAAGGGAGCATACTTTCACCCCTCCACTTT. It is translated as CASSKGSILSPLHF.

This clone has just a few counts. This sequence joins TRBV10-1 and TRBJ2-1, with 11 bases identical to TRBD2. Germline loops: CDR1 WNHNN, CDR2 SYGVQD (reference sequence). This CDR3 has 15 residues. The junction had 5 bases not matched to a gene; V was cut back by 3 bases and J by 7 bases. The CDR3 bases are TGCGCCAGCAGTGAACTAGCGGGGGCCCGAAATGAGCAGTTCTTC. Translation gives CASSELAGARNEQFF.

CDR3 DNA: TGCGCCAGCACCCCGGGACAGGGGGCATGGAATGAAAAACTGTTTTTT. This codes for CASTPGQGAWNEKLFF. The V and J genes are TRBV5-1 and TRBJ1-4, with 12 bases fitting TRBD1. Trimming took 6 bases from V and 5 from J; bases not matched to a gene: 8. This CDR3 region has 16 residues. Germline V CDR1 and CDR2: SGHRS, YFSETQ.